This T cell receptor beta chain was obtained from a study of CD8 T cells in Susac syndrome. Study as a whole: Blood was drawn from patients with Susac syndrome. At that point, they were therapy-naive, on corticosteroids, or on intravenous immunoglobulin alone.

As regards this clonotype: Its antigen is currently unknown.

Study-wide results and limits: In total CD8+ repertoires, roughly 15 Susac-specific public clones were found, and in CD8+ TEMRA repertoires, about five were found. Susac CD8+ clonal expansion peaked in TEMRA cells and active patients.

CDR1 SGHTA and CDR2 FQGNSA come from the germline V gene. The CDR3 length is 16 residues. Trimming stripped 3 bases from V and 2 bases from J, with 14 bases between. It was with random hexamers that about 0.45 to 1 ug RNA was reverse transcribed. TCRdb recomputed calls from the immunoSEQ multiplex PCR reads with MiXCR, one row per CDR3 protein. The table includes 100,000 to 150,000 distinct CDR3 sequences, around 95% detected once. Negative isolation was used for CD8+ and CD4+ T cells, and FACS enrichment was applied to TEMRA cells. The sequencing input was CD8+ T cells from PBMCs. This receptor was identified in a human donor with Susac syndrome. The gene calls are TRBV7-2 and TRBJ1-5, with D possibly being TRBD1 (5 bases). The chain's CDR3 is CASSFSGGGGNQPQHF. The DNA of the CDR3 is TGTGCCAGCAGCTTTAGTGGGGGAGGGGGCAATCAGCCCCAGCATTTT.